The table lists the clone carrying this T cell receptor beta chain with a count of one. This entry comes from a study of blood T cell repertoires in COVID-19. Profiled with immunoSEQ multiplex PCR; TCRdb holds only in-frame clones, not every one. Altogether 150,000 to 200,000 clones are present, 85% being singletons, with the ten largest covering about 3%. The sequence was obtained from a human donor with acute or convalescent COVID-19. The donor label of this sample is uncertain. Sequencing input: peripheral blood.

For the CDR3, the DNA is TGTGCCAGCAGTTACCCCGGACAGGGGGCTTATGGCTACACCTTC. This sequence encodes CASSYPGQGAYGYTF. The chain links TRBV6-2 or TRBV6-3 to TRBJ1-2, with 11 bases fitting TRBD1. Per germline, CDR1 MNHEY and CDR2 SVGEGT. CDR3 length: 15 amino acids. The ends lost 2 bases at V and 5 bases at J; junction bases unmatched: 4.